One sample yielded the 18 T cell receptor beta chains listed below, sequenced in a study of blood T cell repertoires in COVID-19. Libraries were prepared by immunoSEQ multiplex PCR; TCRdb keeps only in-frame clonotypes and omits some of them. This repertoire shows more than 200,000 clones, roughly four fifths found once; its top ten account for about 1.8%. Sample: PBMCs or T cells enriched from blood (not recorded which). The receptor set was obtained from a man aged 55 to 70 who had recovered from COVID-19.

V usage is TRBV27 and J usage is TRBJ1-2; a weak D match, TRBD1 (6 bases). Deletions cut 5 bases from V and 2 bases from J, with 12 bases between. The V gene's germline CDR1 is MNHEY and CDR2 SMNVEV (reference sequence). The CDR3 has 14 residues. CDR3 nucleotide sequence: TGTGCCAGCAGTCCGAAGGACAGAAACTATGGCTACACCTTC. This encodes CASSPKDRNYGYTF.

This clone was seen more than once but under ten times. The chain carries TRBV6-5 and TRBJ1-6; D not resolved. CDR3 size: 15 residues. The germline V and J ends were trimmed by 3 bases and 10 bases, with 16 bases remaining between them. Germline lookup yields CDR1 MNHEY and CDR2 SVGAGI. The CDR3 DNA reads as TGTGCCAGCAGTTATGGTCTTAGAGGGAGCTCACCCCTCCACTTT. It specifies CASSYGLRGSSPLHF.

The chain has TRBV15 and TRBJ2-5, with 8 bases fitting TRBD1. Losses at the gene ends were 3 bases for V and 2 bases for J; bases not matched to a gene: 5. The CDR3 spans 15 residues. Germline values: CDR1 LNHNV, CDR2 YYDKDF (reference sequence). This chain's CDR3 is CATSRQTGEQETQYF. As DNA, the CDR3 is TGTGCCACCAGCAGGCAGACAGGGGAACAAGAGACCCAGTACTTC.

V usage is TRBV5-5 and J usage is TRBJ2-5; D is perhaps TRBD2 (5 bases). Between the trimmed V and J ends, which lost 4 bases and 5 bases, there was a span of 18 bases. Germline V gene sequence: CDR1 SGHKS, CDR2 YYEKEE (reference sequence). The CDR3 contains 15 residues. The CDR3 nucleotides are TGTGCCAGCAGCCCCCCTGTGGCGGGCGGGGAGACCCAGTACTTC. Its protein is CASSPPVAGGETQYF.

This clone was seen just once. This sequence joins TRBV6-1 and TRBJ2-5; D unclear. Germline loops: CDR1 MNHNS, CDR2 SASEGT. CDR3 length equals 14 residues. The germline V and J ends were trimmed by 2 bases and 2 bases, with 9 bases remaining between them. This CDR3 reads CASSEIPLQETQYF. CDR3 nucleotides: TGTGCCAGCAGTGAAATTCCGTTGCAAGAGACCCAGTACTTC.

A few counts support this clone. The V call is TRBV11-3, the J call TRBJ1-6; D is ambiguous. Germline values: CDR1 SGHNT, CDR2 YENEEA. CDR3 length: 15 residues. V shed 4 bases and J shed 9 bases, with 16 bases lying between them. CDR3 DNA sequence: TGTGCCAGCAGCTCCCCCGGCGGGCGGACTTCACCCCTCCACTTT. Protein: CASSSPGGRTSPLHF.

This clone appeared once. The chain is built from TRBV19 and TRBJ1-1; 9 nucleotides align to TRBD1. The junction had 5 bases not matched to a gene; V was cut back by 5 bases and J by 4 bases. CDR1 and CDR2 (germline): LNHDA, SQIVND (reference sequence). The CDR3 runs 14 residues. CDR3 in DNA: TGTGCCAGTAGTTCAGTGGACAGGGGCACTGAAGCTTTCTTT. Translation gives CASSSVDRGTEAFF.

This sequence joins TRBV2 and TRBJ2-5, with 12 nucleotides matching TRBD1. The CDR3 contains 14 residues. Germline V gene lookup returns CDR1 SNHLY and CDR2 FYNNEI. V was clipped by 9 bases and J by 5 bases; unmatched bases: 7. The CDR3 loop is CASLRDRGRETQYF. CDR3 coding DNA: TGTGCCAGTCTCCGGGACAGGGGGCGGGAGACCCAGTACTTC.

This chain links TRBV7-8 with TRBJ1-1, with TRBD1 matching 8 bases. This CDR3 region has 16 residues. V lost 5 bases, J lost 5 bases, and 13 bases stayed unmatched. Looked up from germline, CDR1 is SGHVS and CDR2 is FQNEAQ. This CDR3 reads CASSVGTGNQGTEAFF. CDR3 DNA: TGTGCCAGCAGCGTAGGGACAGGCAATCAAGGAACTGAAGCTTTCTTT.

CDR3 protein: CAWNRGYTGELFF. The CDR3 DNA follows: TGTGCCTGGAACAGGGGATACACCGGGGAGCTGTTTTTT. The rearrangement uses TRBV30 and TRBJ2-2; 7 nucleotides agree with TRBD1. CDR3 length: 13 amino acids. V lost 4 bases to trimming and J lost 3 bases; unmatched junction nucleotides: 2. The germline gives CDR1 GTSNPN, CDR2 SVGIG (reference sequence).

The V and J genes are TRBV9 and TRBJ2-2, with TRBD2 as a possible D gene (6 bases). This CDR3 is built from 14 residues. V was cut by 0 bases and J by 5 bases, with 8 bases left in between. Germline values: CDR1 SGDLS, CDR2 YYNGEE. The chain's CDR3 is CASSVGRATGELFF. CDR3 bases: TGTGCCAGCAGCGTAGGGAGGGCAACCGGGGAGCTGTTTTTT.

J is TRBJ1-2 and V is TRBV18; unclear D gene. V was shortened by 2 bases and J by 7 bases, with 11 bases between the two germline ends. This CDR3 is 13 amino acids long. The germline V gene encodes CDR1 KGHSH and CDR2 LQKENI. The CDR3 loop is CASSPETEAGYTF. In DNA form, the CDR3 reads TGTGCCAGCTCACCAGAGACGGAGGCTGGCTACACCTTC.

The chain combines TRBV6-1 with TRBJ1-5; 12 bases align to TRBD1. The CDR3 totals 15 residues. CDR1 is MNHNS and CDR2 is SASEGT in the germline V gene. V lost 3 bases and J lost 5; bases outside the gene matches: 2. CDR3 DNA: TGTGCCAGCAGTGAGAGGGACAGGGGGCATCAGCCCCAGCATTTT. Translation: CASSERDRGHQPQHF.

CDR3 coding DNA: TGTGCCAGCATTGATAGCGGGGGGGCCGATCCCTTGCGAATAGCTGGGGAGCTGTTTTTT. This sequence encodes CASIDSGGADPLRIAGELFF. This rearrangement joins TRBV27 to TRBJ2-2; 11 bases fit TRBD2. The V segment lost 7 bases and the J segment 8 bases; nucleotides outside the gene matches: 24. The CDR3 is 20 residues long. Per the germline V gene, CDR1 is MNHEY and CDR2 is SMNVEV (reference sequence).

The genes are TRBV6-4 and TRBJ2-2, with 13 nucleotides matching TRBD2. The ends lost 8 bases at V and 5 bases at J; junction bases unmatched: 2. This CDR3 is 14 amino acids long. Germline V CDR1 and CDR2: MRHNA, SNTAGT. The CDR3 sequence: CASGLAGETGELFF. In nucleotides, the CDR3 is TGTGCCAGCGGACTAGCGGGAGAAACCGGGGAGCTGTTTTTT.

The chain links TRBV11-3 to TRBJ2-5; 10 bases fit TRBD1. This CDR3 has 18 residues. V was pared by 4 bases and J by 4 bases, with 15 bases of the junction left unmatched. CDR1 and CDR2 from the germline V gene are SGHNT and YENEEA. CDR3 amino acids: CASSSRSGTGDLGETQYF. The CDR3 DNA sequence: TGTGCCAGCAGCTCAAGATCCGGGACAGGGGATTTAGGAGAGACCCAGTACTTC.

V gene TRBV5-6 combines with J gene TRBJ1-5; D unclear. The germline gives CDR1 SGHDT, CDR2 YYEEEE. This CDR3 comprises 14 residues. Trimming removed 0 bases at V and 6 bases at J, with 10 bases between. The CDR3 region is CASSLVGVSQPQHF. CDR3 nucleotides: TGTGCCAGCAGCTTGGTGGGAGTAAGTCAGCCCCAGCATTTT.

The chain joins TRBV5-1 to TRBJ1-6; no clear D. The germline V gene encodes CDR1 SGHRS and CDR2 YFSETQ. The CDR3 has 15 amino acids. V was cut by 0 bases and J by 8 bases, with 12 bases left in between. The CDR3 DNA reads as TGCGCCAGCAGCTTGGATGGCCGGGATGATTCACCCCTCCACTTT. It is translated as CASSLDGRDDSPLHF.